Listed here are 26 T cell receptor beta chains from one sample, sequenced in a study of HIV-infected patients and healthy controls (dated by TCRdb to 2014 to 2015). Whole blood was used without cell fractionation, so the repertoire reflected all unsorted peripheral T cells. Libraries were built with 5' RACE. Sequencing took place on an Illumina MiSeq. Reverse transcription of 500 ng RNA was performed with SuperScript III using primers directed against the alpha and beta constant regions. Separate alpha and beta chain libraries were generated by chain-specific third strand synthesis with multiplexing indices. The raw public reads went through TCRdb reprocessing: fastp at Q25, MiXCR clone calling, in-frame beta chains kept. Every distinct CDR3 protein forms one entry, paired with its most common genes and DNA. This sample is represented by tens of thousands of distinct CDR3 sequences; 8.5% to 9% of them were singletons. Approximately 4% of the sample lies in the top ten.

The sequencing sample was made of blood. These receptors came from an adult in good health.

The genes are TRBV7-2 and TRBJ1-2, with a possible D match to TRBD1 (5 bases). This CDR3 spans 13 amino acids. CDR1 and CDR2 from the germline V gene are SGHTA and FQGNSA. With 5 bases removed from V and 6 bases from J, the gap between germline ends came to 13 bases. The CDR3 is CASSGTVNHGYTF. CDR3 coding DNA: TGTGCCAGCAGCGGGACGGTCAACCATGGCTACACCTTC.

This clonotype came up many times. The chain has TRBV20-1 and TRBJ2-5, with TRBD2 matching 9 bases. This CDR3 comprises 17 residues. The germline V gene has CDR1 DFQATT and CDR2 SNEGSKA (reference sequence). The J segment lost 4 bases and the V segment lost 2 bases, leaving 14 bases of the junction unmatched. The CDR3, as DNA: TGCAGTGCTAGACAACCCGGCGGAGCGGGGGGATTAGAGACCCAGTACTTC. Protein sequence: CSARQPGGAGGLETQYF.

Ten or more counts support this clonotype. V usage is TRBV20-1 and J usage is TRBJ1-5; D is possibly TRBD1 (5 bases). CDR1 is DFQATT, CDR2 SNEGSKA, per germline (reference sequence). Between the trimmed V and J ends, which lost 3 bases and 3 bases, there was a span of 21 bases. This CDR3 is 17 amino acids long. The CDR3 sequence is CSASTPPKGADNQPQHF. DNA for the CDR3: TGCAGTGCTAGCACCCCTCCCAAAGGGGCGGACAATCAGCCCCAGCATTTT.

This clonotype was counted many times. This chain uses TRBV2 with TRBJ2-7, with unresolved D. CDR1 is SNHLY and CDR2 is FYNNEI in the germline V gene. Between the trimmed V and J ends, which lost 3 bases and 5 bases, there was a span of 14 bases. The CDR3 is 14 amino acids. As DNA, the CDR3 is TGTGCCAGCAGTGAGGGATGGGCCCCAAACGAGCAGTACTTC. Translating gives CASSEGWAPNEQYF. Variable domain in full (rest from reference TRBV2 and TRBJ2-7): EPEVTQTPSHQVTQMGQEVILRCVPISNHLYFYWYRQILGQKVEFLVSFYNNEISEKSEIFDDQFSVERPDGSNFTLKIRSTKLEDSAMYFCASSEGWAPNEQYFGPGTRLTVT.

This clonotype occurred many times. The chain recombines TRBV6-2 or TRBV6-3 with TRBJ2-1, with TRBD2 matching 10 bases. The CDR3 has 17 residues. Germline assignment: CDR1 MNHEY and CDR2 SVGEGT. V lost 5 bases, J lost 3 bases, and 10 bases stayed unmatched. In DNA, the CDR3 is TGTGCCAGCAGTACCCCTCTAGCGGGGGTTAGCTACAATGAGCAGTTCTTC. It yields the protein CASSTPLAGVSYNEQFF.

This clonotype was picked up many times. The CDR3 bases are TGTGCCAGCAGCTTAGTCGGTAGCAGCCAAGAGACCCAGTACTTC. Translating it yields CASSLVGSSQETQYF. The chain links TRBV7-6 to TRBJ2-5, with D uncertain. Germline V gene sequence: CDR1 SGHVS, CDR2 FNYEAQ. CDR3 length: 15 amino acids. V lost 1 base and J lost 1, with 10 bases in between.

This clonotype was seen ten or more times. This chain joins TRBV9 and TRBJ1-1; D is unclear. The CDR3 spans 15 residues. The germline V gene encodes CDR1 SGDLS and CDR2 YYNGEE. Trimming stripped 4 bases from V and 3 bases from J, with 16 bases between. The CDR3, as DNA: TGTGCCAGCAGCCCTGGTCTCCTTCGGGACACTGAAGCTTTCTTT. The encoded protein is CASSPGLLRDTEAFF.

Ten or more counts support this clonotype. The chain uses TRBV10-3 and TRBJ2-3; a weak D match, TRBD1 (5 bases). Germline CDR1 reads ENHRY; CDR2 reads SYGVKD. The length of the CDR3 is 15 residues. Trimming removed 0 bases from V and 0 bases from J, with 7 bases in between. The chain's CDR3 is CAISESAGSTDTQYF. CDR3 DNA sequence: TGTGCCATCAGTGAGTCGGCAGGGAGCACAGATACGCAGTATTTT.

This clonotype was recorded many times. The chain couples TRBV5-6 to TRBJ1-3, with D possibly being TRBD1 (5 bases). V was trimmed by 4 bases and J by 3 bases, leaving 32 bases between them. Germline CDR1 and CDR2: SGHDT and YYEEEE. The CDR3 is made up of 21 amino acids. The CDR3 loop reads CASSGITPSTAQKPSGNTIYF. The DNA of the CDR3 is TGTGCCAGCAGCGGGATTACTCCTTCGACAGCCCAAAAGCCAAGTGGAAACACCATATATTTT.

This clonotype showed up many times. This chain uses TRBV20-1 with TRBJ2-1; TRBD1 aligns across 10 bases. In germline, CDR1 is DFQATT, CDR2 SNEGSKA (reference sequence). The CDR3 runs to 15 residues. Germline trimming cut 0 bases from V and 3 bases from J; bases unmatched to any gene: 2. CDR3 DNA: TGCAGTGCTAGAGACTGGGACAGGGGCTACAATGAGCAGTTCTTC. Its protein product is CSARDWDRGYNEQFF.

This clonotype was recorded many times. This sequence joins TRBV6-2 or TRBV6-3 and TRBJ1-6; D might be TRBD1 (5 bases). The CDR3 loop spans 13 amino acids. CDR1 is MNHEY, CDR2 SVGEGT, per germline. The V and J ends lost 6 bases and 10 bases respectively, with 13 bases between them. CDR3 nucleotide sequence: TGTGCCAGCAGGGCGTACAGGAAATCACCCCTCCACTTT. Translation: CASRAYRKSPLHF.

This clonotype has a handful of counts. The chain is built from TRBV19 and TRBJ2-2; 10 bases fit TRBD2. This CDR3 region has 16 residues. V dropped 5 bases and J dropped 4; count of bases not matched to a gene: 7. Germline-derived CDR1 and CDR2 are LNHDA and SQIVND (reference sequence). CDR3 region: CASSLRTSGLTGELFF. In DNA, the CDR3 is TGTGCCAGTAGTCTTCGGACTAGCGGACTCACCGGGGAGCTGTTTTTT.

The chain links TRBV19 to TRBJ1-1, with D tentatively TRBD1 (6 bases). Germline V gives CDR1 LNHDA, CDR2 SQIVND (reference sequence). This CDR3 has 13 residues. With 3 bases removed from V and 4 bases from J, the gap between germline ends came to 9 bases. The CDR3 here is CASSITGRTEAFF. The CDR3 DNA reads TGTGCCAGTAGTATTACAGGGCGCACTGAAGCTTTCTTT.

This chain links TRBV11-2 with TRBJ1-6, with D unresolved. Trimming removed 4 bases from V and 1 base from J, with 5 bases in between. Germline-derived CDR1 and CDR2 are SGHAT and FQNNGV. The length of the CDR3 is 14 residues. CDR3 residues: CASSSVSYNSPLHF. CDR3 nucleotide sequence: TGTGCCAGCAGCTCGGTTTCCTATAATTCACCCCTCCACTTT.

This clonotype was seen ten or more times. This sequence joins TRBV6-4 and TRBJ2-2; TRBD2 aligns across 8 bases. CDR1 MRHNA and CDR2 SNTAGT come from the germline V gene. The CDR3 has 16 residues. V lost 6 bases to trimming and J lost 4 bases; unmatched junction nucleotides: 10. The chain's CDR3 is CASSGWAGGGTGELFF. CDR3 in DNA: TGTGCCAGCAGCGGCTGGGCGGGAGGAGGCACCGGGGAGCTGTTTTTT.

This clonotype was found a few times. The V and J genes are TRBV2 and TRBJ1-5, with D possibly matching TRBD1 (6 bases). V shed 7 bases and J shed 3 bases, with 13 bases lying between them. The CDR3 runs to 14 residues. The germline gives CDR1 SNHLY, CDR2 FYNNEI. The CDR3 region is CASKLGATNQPQHF. CDR3 DNA sequence: TGTGCCAGCAAACTGGGGGCAACCAATCAGCCCCAGCATTTT. Using reference TRBV2 and TRBJ1-5 for the parts outside the CDR3, the full variable domain is EPEVTQTPSHQVTQMGQEVILRCVPISNHLYFYWYRQILGQKVEFLVSFYNNEISEKSEIFDDQFSVERPDGSNFTLKIRSTKLEDSAMYFCASKLGATNQPQHFGDGTRLSIL.

The chain links TRBV19 to TRBJ2-7, with 13 bases that match TRBD2. With V trimmed by 6 bases and J by 0 bases, 2 bases remained unmatched. There are 15 residues in the CDR3. Germline lookup yields CDR1 LNHDA and CDR2 SQIVND (reference sequence). CDR3 coding DNA: TGTGCCAGTAGAAGACTAGCGGGGGGCTCCTACGAGCAGTACTTC. This encodes CASRRLAGGSYEQYF.

This chain connects TRBV19 to TRBJ1-1; D gene ambiguous. There are 13 residues in the CDR3. The germline V gene encodes CDR1 LNHDA and CDR2 SQIVND (reference sequence). V dropped 4 bases and J dropped 0 bases, with 6 bases sitting between them. This CDR3 reads CASSTDVNTEAFF. DNA of the CDR3: TGTGCCAGTAGTACGGACGTGAACACTGAAGCTTTCTTT.

This clonotype occurred many times. This chain links TRBV6-6 with TRBJ2-1; the D gene could be TRBD1 or TRBD2 (5 bases each). The germline V gene encodes CDR1 MNHNY and CDR2 SVGAGI (reference sequence). This CDR3 contains 14 residues. V shed 8 bases and J shed 7 bases, with 18 bases lying between them. CDR3 DNA sequence: TGTGCCAGCTCCGTGAGGGGTTGGGAGAATGAGCAGTTCTTC. It yields the protein CASSVRGWENEQFF.

The chain combines TRBV7-6 with TRBJ2-5; TRBD2 matches at 9 bases. CDR3 length: 17 amino acids. The trim removed 3 bases at V and 1 base at J, leaving 9 bases unmatched. Germline CDR1 reads SGHVS; CDR2 reads FNYEAQ. CDR3 coding DNA: TGTGCCAGCAGCTTTCGCTCTAGCGGGGATCCCCAAGAGACCCAGTACTTC. This encodes CASSFRSSGDPQETQYF. Full variable domain (remainder filled in from reference TRBV7-6 and TRBJ2-5): GAGVSQSPRYKVTKRGQDVALRCDPISGHVSLYWYRQALGQGPEFLTYFNYEAQQDKSGLPNDRFSAERPEGSISTLTIQRTEQRDSAMYRCASSFRSSGDPQETQYFGPGTRLLVL.

This clonotype occurred many times. The rearrangement joins TRBV9 to TRBJ2-2; the D gene is possibly TRBD1 (7 bases). V lost 4 bases and J lost 8, with 15 bases in between. Per the germline V gene, CDR1 is SGDLS and CDR2 is YYNGEE. The CDR3 totals 14 residues. This CDR3 is CASSSGGGTGELFF. Here the CDR3 DNA reads TGTGCCAGCAGCTCCGGAGGGGGCACGGGGGAGCTGTTTTTT. Supplemented by reference TRBV9 and TRBJ2-2, the full variable domain reads DSGVTQTPKHLITATGQRVTLRCSPRSGDLSVYWYQQSLDQGLQFLIQYYNGEERAKGNILERFSAQQFPDLHSELNLSSLELGDSALYFCASSSGGGTGELFFGEGSRLTVL.

The rearrangement links TRBV7-3 to TRBJ1-1; D is unclear. V gave up 2 bases and J gave up 3 bases, with 16 bases separating them. The CDR3 extends over 16 amino acids. In germline, CDR1 is SGHTA, CDR2 FQGTGA. The CDR3 DNA reads TGTGCCAGCAGCTTAGGCCCAAACCCGGCGGACACTGAAGCTTTCTTT. Translation gives CASSLGPNPADTEAFF.

This clonotype was seen ten or more times. DNA of the CDR3: TGTGCCAGCAGCTTAGGTGCCCCAGGGGGGACCTACAATGAGCAGTTCTTC. It codes for CASSLGAPGGTYNEQFF. The V call is TRBV11-3, the J call TRBJ2-1; D is possibly TRBD1 (7 bases). The CDR3 is 17 residues long. V was trimmed by 1 base and J by 2 bases, leaving 15 bases between them. Germline V lookup: CDR1 SGHNT, CDR2 YENEEA.

The rearrangement links TRBV7-2 to TRBJ2-1, with TRBD2 matching 7 bases. J was trimmed by 5 bases and V by 3 bases; bases with no gene match: 7. This CDR3 is 15 amino acids long. Germline lookup yields CDR1 SGHTA and CDR2 FQGNSA. The CDR3 region has the DNA TGTGCCAGCAGCTTGACGGGGGGAAGACACAATGAGCAGTTCTTC. This encodes CASSLTGGRHNEQFF.

The sample holds many counts of this clonotype. The chain carries TRBV18 and TRBJ1-1; 8 bases line up with TRBD1. This CDR3 comprises 16 residues. Germline V gene lookup returns CDR1 KGHSH and CDR2 LQKENI. Germline trimming cut 1 base from V and 3 bases from J; bases unmatched to any gene: 7. CDR3 amino acids: CASSPRQGARDTEAFF. The CDR3 DNA reads as TGTGCCAGCTCACCACGTCAGGGGGCGAGGGACACTGAAGCTTTCTTT.

This clonotype showed up many times. V usage is TRBV20-1 and J usage is TRBJ2-7, with TRBD1 matching over 7 bases. The CDR3 has 16 residues. After removal of 2 bases from V and 0 bases from J, the junction contained 10 bases not matched to a gene. CDR1 DFQATT and CDR2 SNEGSKA come from the germline V gene (reference sequence). The CDR3 sequence is CSARLQTGWSSYEQYF. The CDR3 nucleotides read TGCAGTGCTAGACTCCAGACAGGGTGGAGCTCCTACGAGCAGTACTTC.